This is a list of T cell receptor beta chains from one sample in a study of T cell responses to AZD1222 COVID-19 vaccine. Only in-frame clones appear in the TCRdb table, and some are missing; sequencing was by immunoSEQ multiplex PCR. The data contain about 130,000 clones, about 89% of them singletons. The sample consisted of peripheral blood, taken on day 0 of AZD1222 vaccination. The receptors come from an adult in good health. CDR3s include the opening cysteine and the closing phenylalanine or tryptophan.

cdr3_length,v_call,cdr3_aa
15,TRBV18,CASSPNLGQGNEQFF
16,TRBV18,CATKPSGRSNTGELFF
13,TRBV27,CASSPDRGGELFF
15,TRBV28,CASSGLAGSTDTQYF
12,TRBV29-1,CSVREGNQPQHF
16,TRBV6-5,CASSYSQTGANSPLHF
13,TRBV29-1,CSVPGNKNTEAFF
16,TRBV7-8,CASSPGATEVNYGYTF
13,TRBV5-1,CASSLVGANEQFF
13,TRBV5-1,CASSSTQNTEAFF
13,TRBV5-6,CASSLTREGEQYF
16,TRBV7-9,CASSLTSGIFSETQYF
15,TRBV3-1/TRBV3-2,CASSLIGTGSNEQFF
14,TRBV27,CASSFGGLTLEQYF
15,TRBV5-1,CASSLLAGGSYEQYF